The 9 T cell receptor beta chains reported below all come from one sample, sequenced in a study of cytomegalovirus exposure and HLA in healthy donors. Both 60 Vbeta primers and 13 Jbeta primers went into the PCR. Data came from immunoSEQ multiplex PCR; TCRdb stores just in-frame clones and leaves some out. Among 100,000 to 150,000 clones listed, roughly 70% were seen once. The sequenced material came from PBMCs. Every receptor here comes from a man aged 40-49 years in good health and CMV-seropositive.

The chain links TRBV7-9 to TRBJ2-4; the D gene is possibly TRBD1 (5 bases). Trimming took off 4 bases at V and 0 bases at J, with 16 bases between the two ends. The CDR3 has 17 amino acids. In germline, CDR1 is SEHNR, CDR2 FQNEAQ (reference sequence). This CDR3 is CASSSTTGPLAKNIQYF. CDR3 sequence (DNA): TGTGCCAGCAGCTCCACCACAGGCCCGCTAGCCAAAAACATTCAGTACTTC.

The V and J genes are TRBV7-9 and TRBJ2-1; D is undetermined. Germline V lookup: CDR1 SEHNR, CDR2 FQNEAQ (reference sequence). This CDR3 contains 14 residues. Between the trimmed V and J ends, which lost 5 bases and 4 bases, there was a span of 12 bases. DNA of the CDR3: TGTGCCAGCAGCCAGCTAGATTGGTACAATGAGCAGTTCTTC. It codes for CASSQLDWYNEQFF.

Written as DNA, the CDR3 is TGTGCCAGCAGTTTCGACAGGGCCCAAGGAGAGACCCAGTACTTC. Amino acid sequence: CASSFDRAQGETQYF. This sequence joins TRBV2 and TRBJ2-5, with 7 bases identical to TRBD1. V dropped 5 bases and J dropped 4; count of bases not matched to a gene: 10. This CDR3 comprises 15 residues. From germline, CDR1 is SNHLY and CDR2 FYNNEI.

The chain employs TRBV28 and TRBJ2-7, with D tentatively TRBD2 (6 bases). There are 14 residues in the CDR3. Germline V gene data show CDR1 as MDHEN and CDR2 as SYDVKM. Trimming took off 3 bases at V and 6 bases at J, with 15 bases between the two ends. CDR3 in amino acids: CASSFQGGGLEQYF. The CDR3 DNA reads TGTGCCAGCAGTTTTCAGGGTGGGGGACTCGAGCAGTACTTC.

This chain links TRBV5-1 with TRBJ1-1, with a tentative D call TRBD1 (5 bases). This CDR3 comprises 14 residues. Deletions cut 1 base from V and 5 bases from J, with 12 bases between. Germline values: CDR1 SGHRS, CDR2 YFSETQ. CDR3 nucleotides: TGCGCCAGCAGCTTGTCCAGGGTATATACTGAAGCTTTCTTT. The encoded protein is CASSLSRVYTEAFF.

In DNA, the CDR3 is TGTGCCAGCAGCTTAGCGGAGCCTACCACAGATACGCAGTATTTT. Translation gives CASSLAEPTTDTQYF. The chain joins TRBV7-9 to TRBJ2-3; D uncertain. V was trimmed by 0 bases and J by 2 bases, leaving 9 bases between them. CDR1 and CDR2 (germline): SEHNR, FQNEAQ (reference sequence). CDR3 size: 15 residues. Variable domain in full (rest from reference TRBV7-9 and TRBJ2-3): DTGVSQNPRHKITKRGQNVTFRCDPISEHNRLYWYRQTLGQGPEFLTYFQNEAQLEKSRLLSDRFSAERPKGSFSTLEIQRTEQGDSAMYLCASSLAEPTTDTQYFGPGTRLTVL.

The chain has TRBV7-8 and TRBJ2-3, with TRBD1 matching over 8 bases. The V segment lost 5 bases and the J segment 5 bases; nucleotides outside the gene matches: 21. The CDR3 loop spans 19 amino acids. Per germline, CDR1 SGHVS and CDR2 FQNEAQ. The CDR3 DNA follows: TGTGCCAGCAGCCCGCTAGTCGCAGGGGGCTTCTATCGGGGAGATACGCAGTATTTT. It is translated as CASSPLVAGGFYRGDTQYF.

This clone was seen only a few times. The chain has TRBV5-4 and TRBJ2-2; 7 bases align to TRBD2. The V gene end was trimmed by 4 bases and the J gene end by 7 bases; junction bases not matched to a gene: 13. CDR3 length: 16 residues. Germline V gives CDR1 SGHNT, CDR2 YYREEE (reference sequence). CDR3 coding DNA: TGTGCCAGCAGCACCCGGACTAGTGGGACGCTCGGGGAGCTGTTTTTT. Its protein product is CASSTRTSGTLGELFF.

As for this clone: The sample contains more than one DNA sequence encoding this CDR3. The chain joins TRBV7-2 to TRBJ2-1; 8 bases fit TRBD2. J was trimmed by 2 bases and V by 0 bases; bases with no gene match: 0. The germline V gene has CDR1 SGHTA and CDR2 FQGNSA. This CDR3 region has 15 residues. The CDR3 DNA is TGTGCCAGCAGCTTAGCTAGCGGGGCCTACAATGAGCAGTTCTTC. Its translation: CASSLASGAYNEQFF.